This T cell receptor (beta chain) was identified in a study of T cells after yellow fever vaccination. The CDR3 spans 13 residues. Trimming took 5 bases from V and 6 from J, leaving 13 bases between them. Each CDR3 protein is one row after TCRdb ran MiXCR on the 5' RACE reads. The table has about 340,000 distinct CDR3 sequences, around 12% seen once. This TCR derives from a man aged 18 to 35 who received the YFV17D yellow fever vaccine. Sample: CD4+ T cells sorted from PBMCs, taken 15 days after the yellow fever booster vaccination. The chain carries TRBV12-3 or TRBV12-4 and TRBJ1-1, with D unclear. CDR3 DNA: TGTGCCAGCAGTCCTACAGCACGCTCTGAAGCTTTCTTT. Its protein product is CASSPTARSEAFF.